One sample yielded the 18 T cell receptor beta chains listed below, sequenced in a study of shared clonotypes between healthy human individuals. TCRdb keeps only in-frame clones here, not all; method: immunoSEQ multiplex PCR. The sample lists 1.5 million to 2.5 million clones; 85% to 95% were seen once. Positively selected for CCR7, the CD45RO-negative cells used as naive CD8 cells excluded terminally differentiated effector memory CD45RA+ cells. Sequenced sample: naive CD8+ T cells sorted from blood. The receptors were sampled from a man younger than 35 in good health.

The chain recombines TRBV27 with TRBJ2-2; D unresolved. CDR1 MNHEY and CDR2 SMNVEV come from the germline V gene (reference sequence). Trimming pared 10 bases from V and 5 bases from J, leaving 17 bases between. There are 14 residues in the CDR3. The CDR3 spells CATRRALETGELFF. The CDR3 DNA reads as TGTGCCACCCGAAGGGCCCTGGAAACCGGGGAGCTGTTTTTT.

This chain links TRBV25-1 with TRBJ2-5; D unclear. From germline, CDR1 is MGHDK and CDR2 SYGVNS. The V gene lost 2 bases and the J gene lost 7 bases, with 5 bases spanning the gap. The CDR3 has 11 residues. The CDR3 here is CASSESLTQYF. The DNA of the CDR3 is TGTGCCAGCAGTGAAAGTTTGACCCAGTACTTC.

This clone has only a few counts. The same CDR3 can be traced to other DNA sequences in this sample. The genes are TRBV27 and TRBJ1-1; TRBD1 is a possible D gene (5 bases). CDR3 length: 12 residues. The ends were cut back, 5 bases at V and 1 base at J, with 5 bases in the middle. Germline V gene sequence: CDR1 MNHEY, CDR2 SMNVEV (reference sequence). CDR3 residues: CASSTGNTEAFF. CDR3 in DNA: TGTGCCAGCAGTACAGGGAACACTGAAGCTTTCTTT.

This chain connects TRBV10-3 to TRBJ2-2; 8 positions match TRBD1. V lost 3 bases, J lost 0 bases, and 9 bases stayed unmatched. The CDR3 consists of 18 residues. Germline-derived CDR1 and CDR2 are ENHRY and SYGVKD. The CDR3 is CAISDRVSGQANTGELFF. CDR3 bases: TGTGCCATCAGTGACCGAGTATCGGGACAGGCGAACACCGGGGAGCTGTTTTTT.

The chain employs TRBV4-3 and TRBJ2-7; D not resolved. V lost 0 bases to trimming and J lost 4 bases, with 16 bases between them. CDR3 length: 16 residues. Germline V gene lookup returns CDR1 LGHNA and CDR2 YSLEER. For the CDR3, the DNA is TGCGCCAGCAGCCAAGAATGGGTCCCGGGCCGGTACGAGCAGTACTTC. The encoded protein is CASSQEWVPGRYEQYF.

On this clone itself: The same CDR3 can be traced to other DNA sequences in this sample. The chain is built from TRBV9 and TRBJ2-7; TRBD1 matches at 9 bases. The J segment lost 5 bases and the V segment lost 0 bases, leaving 3 bases of the junction unmatched. The CDR3 length is 14 residues. Germline loops: CDR1 SGDLS, CDR2 YYNGEE. Here the CDR3 DNA reads TGTGCCAGCAGCGTAGGCACAGGGGGCCACGAGCAGTACTTC. This gives the protein CASSVGTGGHEQYF.

CDR3 DNA sequence: TGTGCCAGCAGCGGGAGGGGGCCGTACGAGCAGTACTTC. As protein: CASSGRGPYEQYF. This chain connects TRBV2 to TRBJ2-7, with a weak D call TRBD2 (8 bases). V lost 6 bases, J lost 4 bases, and 13 bases lay in between. This CDR3 is built from 13 residues. Germline CDR1 is SNHLY and CDR2 is FYNNEI. The entire variable domain, with the rest obtained from reference TRBV2 and TRBJ2-7, is as follows: EPEVTQTPSHQVTQMGQEVILRCVPISNHLYFYWYRQILGQKVEFLVSFYNNEISEKSEIFDDQFSVERPDGSNFTLKIRSTKLEDSAMYFCASSGRGPYEQYFGPGTRLTVT.

As regards this clone: The same CDR3 also results from other DNA sequences found in this sample. The chain recombines TRBV9 with TRBJ1-2, with D possibly matching TRBD1 (5 bases). CDR3 length: 15 residues. Germline assignment: CDR1 SGDLS and CDR2 YYNGEE. Trimming left V 0 bases short and J 4 bases short, with 13 bases between. The CDR3 DNA follows: TGTGCCAGCAGCGTAGGGGGTGGGACGGTCTATGGCTACACCTTC. This translates into CASSVGGGTVYGYTF.

The chain has TRBV5-1 and TRBJ2-7; 10 bases fit TRBD2. This CDR3 comprises 15 residues. The J segment lost 3 bases and the V segment lost 4 bases, leaving 7 bases of the junction unmatched. Germline lookup yields CDR1 SGHRS and CDR2 YFSETQ. The CDR3 nucleotides read TGCGCCAGCAGCCCCGCCGGGACTAGCGACTACGAGCAGTACTTC. Protein sequence: CASSPAGTSDYEQYF.

In DNA, the CDR3 is TGTGCCAGCAGTTTTGATGGGACTGTCTACGAGCAGTACTTC. Its translation: CASSFDGTVYEQYF. The chain uses TRBV28 and TRBJ2-7; maybe TRBD2 (6 bases). Germline V gene data show CDR1 as MDHEN and CDR2 as SYDVKM. Trimming stripped 3 bases from V and 3 bases from J, with 12 bases between. CDR3 length equals 14 residues.

The V and J genes are TRBV7-6 and TRBJ2-7; D not resolved. With 1 base removed from V and 3 bases from J, the gap between germline ends came to 7 bases. CDR3 length: 13 amino acids. The germline CDR1 and CDR2 sequences are SGHVS and FNYEAQ. The DNA for the CDR3 is TGTGCCAGCAGCTTAGGAACTAACTACGAGCAGTACTTC. Its translation is CASSLGTNYEQYF.

This rearrangement joins TRBV5-4 to TRBJ2-7; D uncertain. The CDR3 length is 12 residues. V gave up 4 bases and J gave up 6 bases, with 11 bases separating them. The V gene's germline CDR1 is SGHNT and CDR2 YYREEE (reference sequence). The CDR3 loop is CASSVGWREQYF. CDR3 coding DNA: TGTGCCAGCAGCGTTGGGTGGCGCGAGCAGTACTTC. Supplemented by reference TRBV5-4 and TRBJ2-7, the full variable domain reads ETGVTQSPTHLIKTRGQQVTLRCSSQSGHNTVSWYQQALGQGPQFIFQYYREEENGRGNFPPRFSGLQFPNYSSELNVNALELDDSALYLCASSVGWREQYFGPGTRLTVT.

This chain joins TRBV11-2 and TRBJ1-5; 9 nucleotides agree with TRBD1. The V and J ends lost 4 bases and 7 bases, in that order; junction bases with no gene match: 8. CDR3 length: 15 amino acids. Germline V gene lookup returns CDR1 SGHAT and CDR2 FQNNGV. The CDR3 loop reads CASSSGTGPGQPQHF. The CDR3 bases are TGTGCCAGCAGCTCCGGGACAGGGCCTGGGCAGCCCCAGCATTTT.

To note about this clone: Other DNA sequences in this specimen translate into the identical CDR3. The rearrangement joins TRBV15 to TRBJ2-7; 8 bases align to TRBD1. The length of the CDR3 is 14 residues. Germline V lookup: CDR1 LNHNV, CDR2 YYDKDF (reference sequence). Losses at the gene ends were 5 bases for V and 2 bases for J; bases not matched to a gene: 5. The CDR3 is CATSAGTGPYEQYF. CDR3 bases: TGTGCCACCAGCGCGGGGACAGGACCCTACGAGCAGTACTTC.

Points on this clone: This same CDR3 is encoded by further DNA sequences in the sample. The rearrangement links TRBV4-1 to TRBJ2-5; D could derive from TRBD1 or TRBD2 (5 bases each). The CDR3 loop spans 13 amino acids. Between the trimmed V and J ends, which lost 1 base and 5 bases, there was a span of 8 bases. From germline, CDR1 is MGHRA and CDR2 YSYEKL. The CDR3: CASSQVGEETQYF. The CDR3 DNA reads TGCGCCAGCAGCCAAGTGGGGGAGGAGACCCAGTACTTC.

The V gene is TRBV4-1, the J gene TRBJ2-1; TRBD2 agrees at 8 bases. Germline V gene data show CDR1 as MGHRA and CDR2 as YSYEKL. V dropped 0 bases and J dropped 3; count of bases not matched to a gene: 4. The CDR3 contains 16 residues. CDR3 DNA sequence: TGCGCCAGCAGCCAAGATACTAGCGGATACTACAATGAGCAGTTCTTC. Its translation: CASSQDTSGYYNEQFF.

The chain couples TRBV5-1 to TRBJ2-4; no definite D call. V was clipped by 0 bases and J by 0 bases, with 7 bases between them. Germline V gene lookup returns CDR1 SGHRS and CDR2 YFSETQ. There are 15 residues in the CDR3. In nucleotides, the CDR3 is TGCGCCAGCAGCTTGGGTAGGGCAGCCAAAAACATTCAGTACTTC. Translated: CASSLGRAAKNIQYF.

The chain links TRBV15 to TRBJ2-7; 7 bases fit TRBD2. V dropped 0 bases and J dropped 6; count of bases not matched to a gene: 5. The CDR3 loop spans 14 amino acids. The V gene's germline CDR1 is LNHNV and CDR2 YYDKDF (reference sequence). CDR3 DNA sequence: TGTGCCACCAGCAGAGATTTAGGCGGGGGCGAGCAGTACTTC. Amino acids: CATSRDLGGGEQYF.